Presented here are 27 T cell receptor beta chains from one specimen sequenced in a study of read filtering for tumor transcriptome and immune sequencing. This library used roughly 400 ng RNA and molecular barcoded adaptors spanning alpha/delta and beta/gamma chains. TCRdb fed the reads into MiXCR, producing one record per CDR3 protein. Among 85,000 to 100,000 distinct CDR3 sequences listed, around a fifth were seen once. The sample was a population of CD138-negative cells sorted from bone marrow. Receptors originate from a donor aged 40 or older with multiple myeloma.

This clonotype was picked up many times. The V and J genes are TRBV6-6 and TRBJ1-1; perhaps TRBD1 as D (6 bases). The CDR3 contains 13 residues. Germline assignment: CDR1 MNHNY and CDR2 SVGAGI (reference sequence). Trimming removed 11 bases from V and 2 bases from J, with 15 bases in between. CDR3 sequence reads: CAVLQGYNTEAFF. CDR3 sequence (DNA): TGTGCCGTACTACAGGGATACAACACTGAAGCTTTCTTT.

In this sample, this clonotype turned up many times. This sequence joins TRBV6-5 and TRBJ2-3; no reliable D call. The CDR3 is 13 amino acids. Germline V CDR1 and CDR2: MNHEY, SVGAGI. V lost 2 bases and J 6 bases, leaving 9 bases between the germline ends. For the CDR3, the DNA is TGTGCCAGCAGTTACGGTCCCCAGGATACGCAGTATTTT. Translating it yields CASSYGPQDTQYF.

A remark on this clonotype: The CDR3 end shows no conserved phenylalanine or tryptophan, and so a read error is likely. The CDR3 DNA reads TGTGTCAGCAGCCAAGATTTGGCTAGGACCTACGAGCAGTACTTA. It specifies CVSSQDLARTYEQYL. The chain employs TRBV3-1 and TRBJ2-7; D ambiguous. The CDR3 is 15 residues long. Germline lookup yields CDR1 LGHDT and CDR2 YNNKEL (reference sequence).

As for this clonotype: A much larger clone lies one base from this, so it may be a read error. The CDR3, as DNA: TGCAGCGTTCTCGACCTGAACACTGAAGCTCTCTTT. Translating gives CSVLDLNTEALF. V usage is TRBV29-1 and J usage is TRBJ1-1; no reliable D call. The CDR3 is 12 amino acids. The germline V gene encodes CDR1 SQVTM and CDR2 ANQGSEA. Filled out from reference TRBV29-1 and TRBJ1-1, the complete variable domain reads SAVISQKPSRDICQRGTSLTIQCQVDSQVTMMFWYRQQPGQSLTLIATANQGSEATYESGFVIDKFPISRPNLTFSTLTVSNMSPEDSSIYLCSVLDLNTEALFGQGTRLTVV.

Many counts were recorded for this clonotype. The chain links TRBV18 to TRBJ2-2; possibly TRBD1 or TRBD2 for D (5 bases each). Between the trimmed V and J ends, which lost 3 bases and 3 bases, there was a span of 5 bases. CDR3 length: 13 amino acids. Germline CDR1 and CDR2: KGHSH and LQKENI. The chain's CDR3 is CASSPGDTGELFF. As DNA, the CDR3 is TGTGCCAGCTCACCGGGGGACACCGGGGAGCTGTTTTTT.

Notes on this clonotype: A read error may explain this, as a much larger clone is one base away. The CDR3 DNA reads TGCAGTGCTAGAGAAGCTCTGTCTAGCGGGTGGACAGATACGCAGTATTTT. Amino acids: CSAREALSSGWTDTQYF. The gene calls are TRBV20-1 and TRBJ2-3, with TRBD2 matching 8 bases. This CDR3 is 17 amino acids long. Germline lookup yields CDR1 DFQATT and CDR2 SNEGSKA (reference sequence). Trimming took 0 bases from V and 3 from J; bases not matched to a gene: 11.

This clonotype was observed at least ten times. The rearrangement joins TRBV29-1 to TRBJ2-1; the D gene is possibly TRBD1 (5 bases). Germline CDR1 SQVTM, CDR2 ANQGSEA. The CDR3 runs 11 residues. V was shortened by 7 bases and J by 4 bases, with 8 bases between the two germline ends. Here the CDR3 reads CSGDRYNEQFF. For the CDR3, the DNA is TGCAGCGGTGACAGATACAATGAGCAGTTCTTC.

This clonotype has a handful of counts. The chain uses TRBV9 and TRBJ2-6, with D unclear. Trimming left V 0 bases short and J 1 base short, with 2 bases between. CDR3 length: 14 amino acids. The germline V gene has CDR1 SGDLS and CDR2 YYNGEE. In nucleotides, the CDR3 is TGTGCCAGCAGCGTAGTTTCTGGGGCCAACGTCCTGACTTTC. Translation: CASSVVSGANVLTF.

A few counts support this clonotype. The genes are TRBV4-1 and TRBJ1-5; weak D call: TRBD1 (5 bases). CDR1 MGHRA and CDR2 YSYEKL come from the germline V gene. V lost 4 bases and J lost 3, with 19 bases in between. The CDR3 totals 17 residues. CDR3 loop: CASSLFAGSLNNQPQHF. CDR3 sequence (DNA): TGCGCCAGCAGCCTATTTGCAGGGAGTTTAAACAATCAGCCCCAGCATTTT.

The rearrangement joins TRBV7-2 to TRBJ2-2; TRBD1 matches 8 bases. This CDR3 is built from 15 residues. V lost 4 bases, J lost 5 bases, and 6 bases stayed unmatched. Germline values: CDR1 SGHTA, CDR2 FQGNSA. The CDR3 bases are TGTGCCAGCAGCTCGAGGACAGGGTCGACCGGGGAGCTGTTTTTT. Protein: CASSSRTGSTGELFF.

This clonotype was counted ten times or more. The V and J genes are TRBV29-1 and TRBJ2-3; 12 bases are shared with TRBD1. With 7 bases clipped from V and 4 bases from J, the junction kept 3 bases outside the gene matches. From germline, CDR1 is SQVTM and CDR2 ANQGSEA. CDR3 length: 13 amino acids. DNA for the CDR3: TGCAGCGCCGGGACAGGGGGCGCAGATACGCAGTATTTT. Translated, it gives CSAGTGGADTQYF.

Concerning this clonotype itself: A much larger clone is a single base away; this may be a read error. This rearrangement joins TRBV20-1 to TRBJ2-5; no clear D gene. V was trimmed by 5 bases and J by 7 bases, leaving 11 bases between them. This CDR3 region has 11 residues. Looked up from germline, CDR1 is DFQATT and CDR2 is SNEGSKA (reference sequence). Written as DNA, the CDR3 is TGCAGTGCTGCAGGAGAAGGGACCCAGTACTTC. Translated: CSAAGEGTQYF.

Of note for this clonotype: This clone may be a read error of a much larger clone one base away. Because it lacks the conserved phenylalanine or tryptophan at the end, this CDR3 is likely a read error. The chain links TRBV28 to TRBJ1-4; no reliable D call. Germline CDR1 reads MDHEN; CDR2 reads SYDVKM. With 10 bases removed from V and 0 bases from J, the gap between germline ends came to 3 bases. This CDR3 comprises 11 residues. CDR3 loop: CAIATNEKLFL. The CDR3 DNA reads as TGTGCCATCGCAACTAATGAAAAACTGTTTCTT.

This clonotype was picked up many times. CDR3 coding DNA: TGCAGCGTTCAATCAGGTGGGGGAGGAGAGACCCAGTACTTC. The encoded protein is CSVQSGGGGETQYF. This sequence joins TRBV29-1 and TRBJ2-5; D might be TRBD2 (6 bases). This CDR3 comprises 14 residues. Germline V gene sequence: CDR1 SQVTM, CDR2 ANQGSEA. V was trimmed by 5 bases and J by 4 bases, leaving 17 bases between them. Drawing the rest from reference TRBV29-1 and TRBJ2-5, the complete variable domain is SAVISQKPSRDICQRGTSLTIQCQVDSQVTMMFWYRQQPGQSLTLIATANQGSEATYESGFVIDKFPISRPNLTFSTLTVSNMSPEDSSIYLCSVQSGGGGETQYFGPGTRLLVL.

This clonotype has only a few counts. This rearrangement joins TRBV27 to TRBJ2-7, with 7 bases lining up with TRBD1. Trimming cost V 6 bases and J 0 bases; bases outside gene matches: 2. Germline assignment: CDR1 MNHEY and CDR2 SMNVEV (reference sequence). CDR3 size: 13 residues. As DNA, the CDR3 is TGTGCCAGCAGGGGACAGAGCTCCTACGAGCAGTACTTC. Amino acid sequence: CASRGQSSYEQYF.

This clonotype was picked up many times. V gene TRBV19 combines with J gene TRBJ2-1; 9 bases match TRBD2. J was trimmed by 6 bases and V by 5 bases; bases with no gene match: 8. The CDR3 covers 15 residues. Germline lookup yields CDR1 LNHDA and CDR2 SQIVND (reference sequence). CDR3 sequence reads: CASSSRLAASNEQFF. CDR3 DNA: TGTGCCAGTAGTTCTCGACTAGCGGCAAGCAATGAGCAGTTCTTC. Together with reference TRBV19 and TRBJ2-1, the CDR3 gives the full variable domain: DGGITQSPKYLFRKEGQNVTLSCEQNLNHDAMYWYRQDPGQGLRLIYYSQIVNDFQKGDIAEGYSVSREKKESFPLTVTSAQKNPTAFYLCASSSRLAASNEQFFGPGTRLTVL.

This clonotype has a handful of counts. The CDR3 DNA reads as TGTGCCAGCCTACGTCCCCCCCAGGGACCCAAGGAAGCTTTCTTT. Its protein product is CASLRPPQGPKEAFF. The chain is built from TRBV28 and TRBJ1-1; D possibly corresponds to TRBD1 (5 bases). This CDR3 is built from 15 residues. Germline CDR1 and CDR2: MDHEN and SYDVKM. The V end lost 8 bases, the J end lost 8 bases, and 24 bases lay between the germline ends.

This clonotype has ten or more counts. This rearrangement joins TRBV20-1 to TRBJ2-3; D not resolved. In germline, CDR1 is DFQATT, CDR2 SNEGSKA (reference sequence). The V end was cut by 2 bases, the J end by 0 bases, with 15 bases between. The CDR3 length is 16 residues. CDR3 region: CSARLPGRSSTDTQYF. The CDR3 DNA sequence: TGCAGTGCTAGACTCCCCGGACGGTCTAGCACAGATACGCAGTATTTT.

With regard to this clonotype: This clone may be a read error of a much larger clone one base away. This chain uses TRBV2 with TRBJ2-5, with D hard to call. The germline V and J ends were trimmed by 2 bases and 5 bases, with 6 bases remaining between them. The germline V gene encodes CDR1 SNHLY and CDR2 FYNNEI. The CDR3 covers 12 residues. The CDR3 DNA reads TGTGCCAGCAGTGAATCCAGTGAGACCCAGTACTTC. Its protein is CASSESSETQYF.

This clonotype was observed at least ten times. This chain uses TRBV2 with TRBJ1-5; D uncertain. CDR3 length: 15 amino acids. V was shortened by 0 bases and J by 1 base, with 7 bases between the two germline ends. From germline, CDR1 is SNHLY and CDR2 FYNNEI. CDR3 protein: CASSEALGSNQPQHF. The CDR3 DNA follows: TGTGCCAGCAGTGAAGCGCTTGGCAGCAATCAGCCCCAGCATTTT.

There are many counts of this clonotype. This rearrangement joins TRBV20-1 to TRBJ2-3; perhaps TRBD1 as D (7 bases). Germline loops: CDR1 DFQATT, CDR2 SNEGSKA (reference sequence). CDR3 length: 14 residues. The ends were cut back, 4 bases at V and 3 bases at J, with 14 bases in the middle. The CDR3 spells CSATLAGQTDTQYF. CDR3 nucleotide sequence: TGCAGTGCTACCCTGGCGGGACAGACAGATACGCAGTATTTT.

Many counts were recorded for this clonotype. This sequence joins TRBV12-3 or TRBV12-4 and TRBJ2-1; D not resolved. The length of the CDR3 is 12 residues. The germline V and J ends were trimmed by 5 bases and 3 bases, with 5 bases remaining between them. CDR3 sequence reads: CASSKGYNEQFF. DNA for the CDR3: TGTGCCAGCAGTAAGGGCTACAATGAGCAGTTCTTC.

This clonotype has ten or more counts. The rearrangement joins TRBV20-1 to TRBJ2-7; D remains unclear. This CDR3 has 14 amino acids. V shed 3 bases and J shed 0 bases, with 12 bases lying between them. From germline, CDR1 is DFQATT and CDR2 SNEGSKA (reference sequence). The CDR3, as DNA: TGCAGTGCTAGTGGGATGGGTAGCTCCTACGAGCAGTACTTC. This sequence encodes CSASGMGSSYEQYF.

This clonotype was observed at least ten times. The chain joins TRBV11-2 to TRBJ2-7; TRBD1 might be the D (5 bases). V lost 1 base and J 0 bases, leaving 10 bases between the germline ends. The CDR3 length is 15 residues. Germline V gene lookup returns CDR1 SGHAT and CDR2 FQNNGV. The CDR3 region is CASSLGGPFSYEQYF. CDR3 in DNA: TGTGCCAGCAGCTTAGGGGGCCCATTCTCCTACGAGCAGTACTTC.

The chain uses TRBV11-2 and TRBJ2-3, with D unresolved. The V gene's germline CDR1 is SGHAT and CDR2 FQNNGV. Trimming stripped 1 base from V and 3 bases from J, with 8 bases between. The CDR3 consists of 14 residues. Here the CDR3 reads CASSLGLETDTQYF. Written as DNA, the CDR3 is TGTGCCAGCAGCTTAGGTCTGGAGACAGATACGCAGTATTTT. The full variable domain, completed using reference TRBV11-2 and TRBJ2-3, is EAGVAQSPRYKIIEKRQSVAFWCNPISGHATLYWYQQILGQGPKLLIQFQNNGVVDDSQLPKDRFSAERLKGVDSTLKIQPAKLEDSAVYLCASSLGLETDTQYFGPGTRLTVL.

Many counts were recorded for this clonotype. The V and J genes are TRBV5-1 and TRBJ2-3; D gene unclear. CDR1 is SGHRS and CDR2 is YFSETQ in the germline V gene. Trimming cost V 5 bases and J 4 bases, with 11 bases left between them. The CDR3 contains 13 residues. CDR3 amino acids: CASRPLGSDTQYF. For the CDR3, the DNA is TGCGCCAGCAGGCCTTTGGGGTCAGATACGCAGTATTTT.

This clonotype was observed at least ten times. The CDR3 loop reads CASSTTEAFF. The CDR3, as DNA: TGTGCCAGCAGCACCACCGAAGCTTTCTTT. The J gene is TRBJ1-1, the V gene TRBV9; D not resolved. The V gene's germline CDR1 is SGDLS and CDR2 YYNGEE. This CDR3 region has 10 residues. Trimming cost V 4 bases and J 8 bases, with 6 bases left between them.